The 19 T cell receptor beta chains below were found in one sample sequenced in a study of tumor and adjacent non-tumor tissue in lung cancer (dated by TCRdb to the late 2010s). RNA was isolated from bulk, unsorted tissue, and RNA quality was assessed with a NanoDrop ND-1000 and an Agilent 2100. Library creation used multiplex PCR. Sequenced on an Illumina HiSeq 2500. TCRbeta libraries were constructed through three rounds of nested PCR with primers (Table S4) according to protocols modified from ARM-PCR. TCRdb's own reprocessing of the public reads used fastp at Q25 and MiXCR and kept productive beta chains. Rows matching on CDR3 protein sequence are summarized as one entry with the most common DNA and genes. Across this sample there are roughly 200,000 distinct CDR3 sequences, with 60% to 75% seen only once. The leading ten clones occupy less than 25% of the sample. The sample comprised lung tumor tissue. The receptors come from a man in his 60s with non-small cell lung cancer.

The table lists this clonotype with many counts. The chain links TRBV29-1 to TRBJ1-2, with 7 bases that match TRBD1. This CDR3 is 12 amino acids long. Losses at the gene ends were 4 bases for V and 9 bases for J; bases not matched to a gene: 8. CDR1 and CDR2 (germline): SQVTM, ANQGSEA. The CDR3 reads CSVGEGAWSYTF. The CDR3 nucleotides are TGCAGCGTTGGGGAGGGGGCTTGGAGCTACACCTTC. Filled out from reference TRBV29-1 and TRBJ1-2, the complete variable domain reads SAVISQKPSRDICQRGTSLTIQCQVDSQVTMMFWYRQQPGQSLTLIATANQGSEATYESGFVIDKFPISRPNLTFSTLTVSNMSPEDSSIYLCSVGEGAWSYTFGSGTRLTVV.

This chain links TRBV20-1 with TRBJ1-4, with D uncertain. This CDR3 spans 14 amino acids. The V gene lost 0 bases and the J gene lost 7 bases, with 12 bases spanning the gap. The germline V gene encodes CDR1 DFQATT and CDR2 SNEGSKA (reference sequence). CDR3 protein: CSARDNRASEKLFF. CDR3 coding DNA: TGCAGTGCTAGAGATAACCGGGCCAGTGAAAAACTGTTTTTT.

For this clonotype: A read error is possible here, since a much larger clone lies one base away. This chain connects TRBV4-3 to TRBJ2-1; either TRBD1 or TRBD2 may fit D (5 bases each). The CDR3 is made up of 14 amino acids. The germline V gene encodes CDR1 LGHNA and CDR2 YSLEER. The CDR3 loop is CASSPGTSFNEQLF. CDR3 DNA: TGCGCCAGCAGCCCGGGGACCTCTTTCAATGAGCAGTTATTC.

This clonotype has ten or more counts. The CDR3 reads CAAREGGDTGELFF. The CDR3 coding sequence is TGTGCCGCGAGGGAGGGCGGCGACACCGGGGAGCTGTTTTTT. This chain joins TRBV6-6 and TRBJ2-2, with TRBD2 matching 7 bases. The ends lost 11 bases at V and 3 bases at J; junction bases unmatched: 9. This CDR3 is 14 amino acids long. Germline lookup yields CDR1 MNHNY and CDR2 SVGAGI (reference sequence).

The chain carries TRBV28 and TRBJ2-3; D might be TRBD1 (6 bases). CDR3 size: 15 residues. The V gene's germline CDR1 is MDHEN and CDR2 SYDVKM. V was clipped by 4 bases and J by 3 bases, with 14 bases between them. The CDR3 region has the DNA TGTGCCAGCAGTTCTATGGCAGGGGTTACAGATACGCAGTATTTT. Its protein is CASSSMAGVTDTQYF.

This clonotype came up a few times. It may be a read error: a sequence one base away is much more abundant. CDR3 residues: CVSSEGTGGNQPQHF. The CDR3 nucleotides read TGTGTCAGCAGTGAAGGGACAGGGGGCAATCAGCCCCAGCATTTT. This rearrangement joins TRBV6-1 to TRBJ1-5, with 10 bases that match TRBD1. The CDR3 extends over 15 amino acids. Germline loops: CDR1 MNHNS, CDR2 SASEGT.

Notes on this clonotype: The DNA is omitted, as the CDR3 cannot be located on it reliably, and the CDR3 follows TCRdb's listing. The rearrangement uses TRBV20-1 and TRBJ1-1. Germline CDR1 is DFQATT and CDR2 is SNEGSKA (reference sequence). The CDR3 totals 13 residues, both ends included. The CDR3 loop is CSARGRVGTGALF.

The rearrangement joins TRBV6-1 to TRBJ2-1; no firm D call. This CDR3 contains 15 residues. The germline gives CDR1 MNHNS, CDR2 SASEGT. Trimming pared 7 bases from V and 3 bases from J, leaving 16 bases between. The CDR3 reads CASTISHVLYNEQFF. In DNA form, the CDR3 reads TGTGCCAGCACCATAAGCCACGTCCTCTACAATGAGCAGTTCTTC.

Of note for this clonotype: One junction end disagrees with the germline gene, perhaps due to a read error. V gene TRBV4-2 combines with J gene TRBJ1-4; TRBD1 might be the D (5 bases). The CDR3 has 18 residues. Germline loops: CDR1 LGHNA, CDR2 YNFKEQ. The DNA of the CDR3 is TGTGCCAGAAGCCAAGACGTTCCGTCACAGGCAACTAATGAAAAACTGTTCTTT. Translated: CARSQDVPSQATNEKLFF.

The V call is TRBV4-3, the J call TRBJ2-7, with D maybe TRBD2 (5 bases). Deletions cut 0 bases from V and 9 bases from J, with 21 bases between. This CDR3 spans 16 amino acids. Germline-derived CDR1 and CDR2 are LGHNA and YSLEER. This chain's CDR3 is CASSQDRRTVTYGQYF. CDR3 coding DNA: TGCGCCAGCAGCCAAGATAGGAGGACGGTCACCTATGGGCAGTACTTC.

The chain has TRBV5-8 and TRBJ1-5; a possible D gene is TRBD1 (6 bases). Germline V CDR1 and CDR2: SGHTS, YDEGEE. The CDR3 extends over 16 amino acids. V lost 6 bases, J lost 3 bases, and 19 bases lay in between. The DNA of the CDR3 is TGTGCCAGCACCCAATGGGCAGGGGCAAACAATCAGCCCCAGCATTTT. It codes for CASTQWAGANNQPQHF.

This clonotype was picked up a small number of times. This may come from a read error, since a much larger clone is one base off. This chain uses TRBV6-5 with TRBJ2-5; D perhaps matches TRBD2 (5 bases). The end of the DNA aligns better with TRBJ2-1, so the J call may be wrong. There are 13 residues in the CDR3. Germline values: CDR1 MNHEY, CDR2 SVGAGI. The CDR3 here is CASSFSETETQFF. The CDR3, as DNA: TGTGCCAGCAGCTTTAGCGAAACAGAGACCCAGTTCTTC.

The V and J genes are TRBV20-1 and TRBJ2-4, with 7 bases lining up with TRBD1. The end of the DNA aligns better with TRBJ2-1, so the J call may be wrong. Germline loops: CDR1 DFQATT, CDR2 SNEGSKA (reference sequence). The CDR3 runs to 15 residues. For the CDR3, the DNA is TGCAGTGCTAATACAAACAGGGGCTGGTCAAACATTCAGTTCTTC. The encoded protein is CSANTNRGWSNIQFF.

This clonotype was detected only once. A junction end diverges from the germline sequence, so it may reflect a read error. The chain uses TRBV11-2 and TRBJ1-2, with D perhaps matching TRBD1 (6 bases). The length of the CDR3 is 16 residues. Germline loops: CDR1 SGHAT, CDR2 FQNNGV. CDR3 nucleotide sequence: TGTGCCAGCAGCTTAGATCTGACGGACACGGCGGGGGGCTACATCTTT. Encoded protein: CASSLDLTDTAGGYIF.

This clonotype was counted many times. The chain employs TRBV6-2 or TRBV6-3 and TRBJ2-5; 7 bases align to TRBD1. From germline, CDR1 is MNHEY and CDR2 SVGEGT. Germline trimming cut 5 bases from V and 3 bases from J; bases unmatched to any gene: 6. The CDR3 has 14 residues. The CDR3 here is CASSLQGFKETQYF. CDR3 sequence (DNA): TGTGCCAGCAGTCTACAGGGGTTCAAAGAGACCCAGTACTTC.

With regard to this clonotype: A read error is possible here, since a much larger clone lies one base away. CDR3 DNA: TGTGCCAGCGGTATGACCGGGGATTACATCTTC. Translated: CASGMTGDYIF. This chain connects TRBV6-2 or TRBV6-3 to TRBJ1-2; D is unclear. Germline V gives CDR1 MNHEY, CDR2 SVGEGT. The CDR3 consists of 11 residues.

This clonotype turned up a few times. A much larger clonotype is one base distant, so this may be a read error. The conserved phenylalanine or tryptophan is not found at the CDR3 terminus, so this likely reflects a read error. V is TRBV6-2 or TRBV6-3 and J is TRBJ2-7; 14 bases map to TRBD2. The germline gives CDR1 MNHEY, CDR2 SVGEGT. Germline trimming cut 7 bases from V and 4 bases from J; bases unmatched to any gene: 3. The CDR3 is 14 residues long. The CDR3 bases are TGTGCCAGCACCCGGACTAGCGGGAGGTACGAGCAGTACTTA. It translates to CASTRTSGRYEQYL.

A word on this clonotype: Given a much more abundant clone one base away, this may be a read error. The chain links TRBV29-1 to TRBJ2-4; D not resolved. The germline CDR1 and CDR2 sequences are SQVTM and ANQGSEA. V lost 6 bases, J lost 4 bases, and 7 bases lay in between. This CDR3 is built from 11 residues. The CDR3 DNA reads TGCAGCGTGTGGAGAAAAAACATTCAGTACTTC. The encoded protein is CSVWRKNIQYF.

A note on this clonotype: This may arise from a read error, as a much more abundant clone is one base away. The CDR3 loop reads CASSRQDRGGETQCF. The CDR3 DNA sequence: TGTGCCAGCAGCCGCCAAGACAGGGGCGGAGAGACCCAGTGCTTC. This sequence joins TRBV11-3 and TRBJ2-5, with 8 bases matching TRBD1. Germline V gene data show CDR1 as SGHNT and CDR2 as YENEEA. The CDR3 is made up of 15 amino acids. The whole variable domain, filled in from reference TRBV11-3 and TRBJ2-5, reads EAGVVQSPRYKIIEKKQPVAFWCNPISGHNTLYWYLQNLGQGPELLIRYENEEAVDDSQLPKDRFSAERLKGVDSTLKIQPAELGDSAVYLCASSRQDRGGETQCFGPGTRLLVL.